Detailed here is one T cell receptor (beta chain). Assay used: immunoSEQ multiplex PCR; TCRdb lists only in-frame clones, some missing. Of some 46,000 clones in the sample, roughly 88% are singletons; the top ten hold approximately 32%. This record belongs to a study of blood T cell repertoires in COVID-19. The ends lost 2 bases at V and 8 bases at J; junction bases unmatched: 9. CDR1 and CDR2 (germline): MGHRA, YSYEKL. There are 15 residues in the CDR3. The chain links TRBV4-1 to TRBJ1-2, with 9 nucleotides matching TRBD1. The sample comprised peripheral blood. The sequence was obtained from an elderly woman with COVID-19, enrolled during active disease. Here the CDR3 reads CASSQRVGTGLGYTF. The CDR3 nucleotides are TGCGCCAGCAGCCAACGGGTCGGGACAGGGCTAGGCTACACCTTC.